The clone carrying this TCR beta chain appeared a few times. Antigen unknown. The source of the sample is a study of T cells after yellow fever vaccination. Study summary: The fractions with low cell numbers were processed using SMART-Seq v4 Ultra Low Input. Study-wide results and limits: Once the booster was given, most primary-vaccination clones reappeared, at roughly 96% for CD4 and roughly 91% for CD8.

V was pared by 4 bases and J by 7 bases, with 7 bases of the junction left unmatched. Germline V gene lookup returns CDR1 LNHNV and CDR2 YYDKDF (reference sequence). This CDR3 region has 15 residues. TCRdb reanalysed the 5' RACE reads using MiXCR and keeps one entry per CDR3 protein. In the table there are 300,000 or so distinct CDR3 sequences, approximately 12% of which are singletons. The sample in question was CD4+ T cells sorted from PBMCs, obtained 45 days after the yellow fever booster vaccination. V gene TRBV15 combines with J gene TRBJ2-1; 10 bases fit TRBD1. The sequence was obtained from a man under 40 who received the YFV17D yellow fever vaccine. The CDR3 DNA reads TGTGCCACCAGCACTTGGACAGGGGGACGAAATGAGCAGTTCTTC. This encodes CATSTWTGGRNEQFF.